This T cell receptor (beta chain) comes out of a study of T cell responses to AZD1222 COVID-19 vaccine. The method was immunoSEQ multiplex PCR; TCRdb's version includes in-frame clones alone and lacks a portion of them. The sample consists of 27,000 or so clones, about 90% of them appearing once. The specimen comprised peripheral blood, sampled 28 days after the second AZD1222 dose. The sequence was obtained from an adult who received the AZD1222 COVID-19 vaccine.

CDR3: CASSIKGDQPQHF. DNA for the CDR3: TGTGCCAGTAGTATAAAGGGGGATCAGCCCCAGCATTTT. V and J are TRBV19 and TRBJ1-5; a weak D match, TRBD1 (6 bases). Looked up from germline, CDR1 is LNHDA and CDR2 is SQIVND (reference sequence). V shed 2 bases and J shed 5 bases, with 7 bases lying between them. The CDR3 totals 13 residues.